These 20 T cell receptor beta chains were sequenced from one sample in a study of T cell responses to AZD1222 COVID-19 vaccine. Sequenced by immunoSEQ multiplex PCR; TCRdb stores in-frame clones only, minus some. The data show around 140,000 clones, with around 86% seen just once and 20% to 25% held by the top ten. The sample here was peripheral blood, taken on day 0 of AZD1222 vaccination. The receptor set was obtained from an adult in good health.

Of note for this clone: The same CDR3 arises from other DNA sequences in this sample as well. J is TRBJ2-3 and V is TRBV9; D gene unclear. V gave up 0 bases and J gave up 0 bases, with 8 bases separating them. The CDR3 has 15 residues. Germline CDR1 SGDLS, CDR2 YYNGEE. CDR3 amino acids: CASSVGRPSTDTQYF. The CDR3 DNA sequence: TGTGCCAGCAGCGTAGGTAGACCTAGCACAGATACGCAGTATTTT.

This sequence joins TRBV7-2 and TRBJ1-1; D call uncertain. The germline V and J ends were trimmed by 4 bases and 0 bases, with 12 bases remaining between them. CDR3 size: 15 residues. Germline V lookup: CDR1 SGHTA, CDR2 FQGNSA. The DNA of the CDR3 is TGTGCCAGCAGCTCCAGCGGTGAGATGAACACTGAAGCTTTCTTT. This encodes CASSSSGEMNTEAFF.

The rearrangement links TRBV6-2 or TRBV6-3 to TRBJ1-1; no reliable D call. CDR3 length: 15 amino acids. The germline V and J ends were trimmed by 4 bases and 8 bases, with 20 bases remaining between them. CDR1 and CDR2 (germline): MNHEY, SVGEGT. CDR3 amino acids: CASSWRVSNDDEAFF. CDR3 bases: TGTGCCAGCAGTTGGAGGGTTTCGAACGACGACGAAGCTTTCTTT.

The rearrangement joins TRBV5-5 to TRBJ2-7; no reliable D call. The CDR3 is made up of 13 amino acids. Between the trimmed V and J ends, which lost 1 base and 2 bases, there was a span of 7 bases. Germline CDR1 and CDR2: SGHKS and YYEKEE (reference sequence). The CDR3 sequence is CASSLLGTYEQYF. CDR3 bases: TGTGCCAGCAGCTTGCTCGGAACCTACGAGCAGTACTTC. The whole variable domain, filled in from reference TRBV5-5 and TRBJ2-7, reads DAGVTQSPTHLIKTRGQQVTLRCSPISGHKSVSWYQQVLGQGPQFIFQYYEKEERGRGNFPDRFSARQFPNYSSELNVNALLLGDSALYLCASSLLGTYEQYFGPGTRLTVT.

The chain links TRBV11-3 to TRBJ2-3, with D unresolved. The V gene lost 5 bases and the J gene lost 5 bases, with 11 bases spanning the gap. The CDR3 extends over 13 amino acids. Per germline, CDR1 SGHNT and CDR2 YENEEA. CDR3 in amino acids: CASSIRSGDTQYF. The CDR3 DNA is TGTGCCAGCAGCATAAGGAGTGGAGATACGCAGTATTTT.

The J gene is TRBJ2-3, the V gene TRBV9; 7 nucleotides match TRBD1. This CDR3 spans 14 amino acids. Unmatched junction bases numbered 2, after V lost 0 bases and J lost 4 bases. Germline V gene lookup returns CDR1 SGDLS and CDR2 YYNGEE. The CDR3 protein is CASSVVGTADTQYF. CDR3 coding DNA: TGTGCCAGCAGCGTAGTCGGGACAGCAGATACGCAGTATTTT.

The J gene is TRBJ1-1, the V gene TRBV5-1, with TRBD1 matching over 7 bases. From germline, CDR1 is SGHRS and CDR2 YFSETQ. J was trimmed by 1 base and V by 3 bases; bases with no gene match: 3. This CDR3 contains 14 residues. The CDR3 bases are TGCGCCAGCAGCTGGAACAGGGGGAACACTGAAGCTTTCTTT. Its translation is CASSWNRGNTEAFF.

The V gene is TRBV5-1, the J gene TRBJ2-5, with a tentative D call TRBD1 (6 bases). Trimming shortened V by 4 bases and J by 5 bases, and 21 bases separated the two germline ends. The CDR3 runs 16 residues. The germline V gene encodes CDR1 SGHRS and CDR2 YFSETQ. This CDR3 is CASSVGTPSGAETQYF. For the CDR3, the DNA is TGCGCCAGCAGCGTCGGGACACCTAGTGGGGCGGAGACCCAGTACTTC.

The CDR3 protein is CASRQQGLAFF. The CDR3 region has the DNA TGTGCCAGCAGACAACAGGGGTTAGCTTTCTTT. The chain couples TRBV7-6 to TRBJ1-1, with TRBD1 identical over 7 bases. V shed 6 bases, J shed 10 bases, and the junction held 5 bases outside the gene matches. CDR3 size: 11 residues. CDR1 is SGHVS, CDR2 FNYEAQ, per germline.

The V gene is TRBV27, the J gene TRBJ1-5; D gene uncertain. Per the germline V gene, CDR1 is MNHEY and CDR2 is SMNVEV (reference sequence). There are 13 residues in the CDR3. The V end was cut by 3 bases, the J end by 6 bases, with 9 bases between. DNA of the CDR3: TGTGCCAGCAGTTTCACGTATACTCAGCCCCAGCATTTT. As protein: CASSFTYTQPQHF.

V is TRBV10-3 and J is TRBJ2-1; the match to TRBD2 covers 9 bases. Germline V gives CDR1 ENHRY, CDR2 SYGVKD. V trimming: 5 bases; J trimming: 2 bases; junction bases outside the gene matches: 4. This CDR3 comprises 15 residues. This chain's CDR3 is CAISPLAGTYNEQFF. The CDR3 DNA reads TGTGCCATCAGTCCTCTAGCGGGGACCTACAATGAGCAGTTCTTC.

This clone was seen a handful of times. The chain has TRBV6-1 and TRBJ1-1, with 11 bases lining up with TRBD1. Losses at the gene ends were 3 bases for V and 4 bases for J; bases not matched to a gene: 4. Germline V gene lookup returns CDR1 MNHNS and CDR2 SASEGT. The CDR3 loop spans 15 amino acids. DNA for the CDR3: TGTGCCAGCAGTGACCTAGGGACAGGGGGCACTGAAGCTTTCTTT. It yields the protein CASSDLGTGGTEAFF.

The rearrangement uses TRBV5-3 and TRBJ1-4, with TRBD1 identical over 8 bases. TRBV5-3 is an ORF for which the function is uncertain. The CDR3 spans 15 residues. V lost 2 bases to trimming and J lost 7 bases; unmatched junction nucleotides: 7. The CDR3 DNA reads as TGTGCCAGAAGCTTAGTCTGTGACAGGGGTGAAAAACTGTTTTTT. Encoded protein: CARSLVCDRGEKLFF.

V gene TRBV4-2 combines with J gene TRBJ1-2; weak D call: TRBD1 (5 bases). The germline V gene encodes CDR1 LGHNA and CDR2 YNFKEQ. This CDR3 contains 15 residues. The ends were cut back, 0 bases at V and 4 bases at J, with 12 bases in the middle. CDR3 DNA sequence: TGTGCCAGCAGCCAAGAGGGCCAGGGAGGCTATGGCTACACCTTC. Translated, it gives CASSQEGQGGYGYTF.

DNA for the CDR3: TGTGCCAGCAGTCTGATATCGCGCGGGACAGGGTCTAACGAGCAGTACTTC. Its protein product is CASSLISRGTGSNEQYF. The chain carries TRBV28 and TRBJ2-7, with TRBD1 matching 9 bases. V gave up 5 bases and J gave up 5 bases; unmatched junction bases: 16. This CDR3 region has 17 residues. Germline V CDR1 and CDR2: MDHEN, SYDVKM.

This rearrangement joins TRBV7-3 to TRBJ2-2; TRBD2 agrees at 8 bases. V gave up 4 bases and J gave up 1 base; unmatched junction bases: 5. CDR3 length: 16 amino acids. CDR1 is SGHTA, CDR2 FQGTGA, per germline. CDR3 nucleotides: TGTGCCAGCAGCTCCAGGAGCGGGGGGAACACCGGGGAGCTGTTTTTT. It specifies CASSSRSGGNTGELFF.

The chain combines TRBV28 with TRBJ1-1, with D hard to call. The CDR3 runs 14 residues. CDR1 and CDR2 (germline): MDHEN, SYDVKM. Trimming shortened V by 0 bases and J by 6 bases, and 11 bases separated the two germline ends. CDR3 in amino acids: CASSLWVSNAEAFF. The CDR3 bases are TGTGCCAGCAGTTTATGGGTCAGCAACGCTGAAGCTTTCTTT.

The chain combines TRBV18 with TRBJ1-3; unclear D gene. The CDR3 runs 15 residues. The germline gives CDR1 KGHSH, CDR2 LQKENI. Trimming stripped 3 bases from V and 4 bases from J, with 13 bases between. The CDR3 nucleotides read TGTGCCAGCTCACCCGGACGGAGTTCGGGAAACACCATATATTTT. Its translation: CASSPGRSSGNTIYF.

This clone showed up just once. The chain is built from TRBV10-3 and TRBJ2-2, with 9 positions matching TRBD1. J lost 0 bases, V lost 6 bases, and 5 bases had no gene match. The CDR3 consists of 16 residues. Germline lookup yields CDR1 ENHRY and CDR2 SYGVKD. CDR3 DNA sequence: TGTGCCATCAGATTGACAGGGGGGGCGAACACCGGGGAGCTGTTTTTT. Its translation is CAIRLTGGANTGELFF.

This rearrangement joins TRBV2 to TRBJ2-5; TRBD1 aligns across 7 bases. V lost 7 bases, J lost 4 bases, and 6 bases stayed unmatched. The CDR3 totals 13 residues. Germline values: CDR1 SNHLY, CDR2 FYNNEI. The chain's CDR3 is CASNTGDTETQYF. DNA for the CDR3: TGTGCCAGCAACACAGGGGATACAGAGACCCAGTACTTC. Full variable domain (outside the CDR3, taken from reference TRBV2 and TRBJ2-5): EPEVTQTPSHQVTQMGQEVILRCVPISNHLYFYWYRQILGQKVEFLVSFYNNEISEKSEIFDDQFSVERPDGSNFTLKIRSTKLEDSAMYFCASNTGDTETQYFGPGTRLLVL.